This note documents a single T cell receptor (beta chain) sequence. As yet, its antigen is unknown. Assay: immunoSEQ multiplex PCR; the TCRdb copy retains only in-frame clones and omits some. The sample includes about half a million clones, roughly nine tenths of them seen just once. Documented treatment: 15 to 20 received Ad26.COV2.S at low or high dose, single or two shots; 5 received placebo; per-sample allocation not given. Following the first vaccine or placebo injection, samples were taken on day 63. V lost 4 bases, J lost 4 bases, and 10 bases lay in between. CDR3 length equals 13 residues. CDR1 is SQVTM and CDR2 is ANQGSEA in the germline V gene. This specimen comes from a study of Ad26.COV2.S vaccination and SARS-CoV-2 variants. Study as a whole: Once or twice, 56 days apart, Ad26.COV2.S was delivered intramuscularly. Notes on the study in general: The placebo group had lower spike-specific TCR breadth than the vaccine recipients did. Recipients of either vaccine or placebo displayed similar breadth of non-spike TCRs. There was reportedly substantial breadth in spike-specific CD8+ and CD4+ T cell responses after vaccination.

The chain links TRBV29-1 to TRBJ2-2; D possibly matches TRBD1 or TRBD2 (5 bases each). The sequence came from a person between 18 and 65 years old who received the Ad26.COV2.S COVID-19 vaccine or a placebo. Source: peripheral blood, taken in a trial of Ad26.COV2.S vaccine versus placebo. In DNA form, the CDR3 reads TGCAGCGTTGGTCGGGGCTTCACCGGGGAGCTGTTTTTT. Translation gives CSVGRGFTGELFF.